This T cell receptor beta chain was profiled in a study of shared clonotypes between healthy human individuals. TCRdb keeps only in-frame clones here, not all; method: immunoSEQ multiplex PCR. This sample has 2 million to 2.5 million clones, with about 90% found just once. CD45RA-negative memory and CD45RA+ naive subsets were split from the CD4+ cells. The source of this sequence is a man aged 18 to 29 in good health. Some clones in this sample may be carry-over from other donors' samples. The sample comprised naive CD4+ T cells from PBMCs. As for subset: CD45RA+ positively selected.

Here the CDR3 reads CASIAGITGELFF. CDR3 nucleotide sequence: TGTGCCAGCATAGCGGGAATCACCGGGGAGCTGTTTTTT. This chain connects TRBV28 to TRBJ2-2; 8 bases are shared with TRBD2. After removal of 7 bases from V and 4 bases from J, the junction contained 2 bases not matched to a gene. The CDR3 totals 13 residues. CDR1 is MDHEN and CDR2 is SYDVKM in the germline V gene.